A selection of T cell receptor beta chains follows, all from one sample in a study of response to subunit inactivated influenza vaccine. One entry per CDR3 protein results from TCRdb running MiXCR on the RT-PCR reads. The profile shows about 530,000 distinct CDR3 sequences, over 10% of them singletons. Specimen: PBMCs from blood, collected roughly 48 days after vaccination. The origin of the receptors is a man aged 50 to 60 who received an inactivated influenza vaccine. Both conserved end residues are part of each CDR3. D genes are given only for firm matches. Clone size, where shown, is once, few, many, or a class for clones that have expanded.

abundance: -; d_gene: -; j_gene: TRBJ2-2; v_gene: TRBV24-1; CDR3aa: CATSDLIGVRTGELFF; CDR3nt: TGTGCCACCAGTGATCTCATTGGGGTTCGAACCGGGGAGCTGTTTTTT
abundance: -; d_gene: -; j_gene: TRBJ2-6; v_gene: TRBV6-5; CDR3aa: CASSYGGASGANVLTF; CDR3nt: TGTGCCAGCAGTTACGGGGGGGCCTCTGGGGCCAACGTCCTGACTTTC
abundance: -; d_gene: -; j_gene: TRBJ1-1; v_gene: TRBV5-1; CDR3aa: CASSLGARGNTEAFF; CDR3nt: TGCGCCAGCAGCTTGGGGGCTCGGGGGAACACTGAAGCTTTCTTT
abundance: few; d_gene: TRBD1; j_gene: TRBJ2-3; v_gene: TRBV18; CDR3aa: CASSSQDRADTQYF; CDR3nt: TGTGCCAGCTCATCCCAGGACAGGGCAGATACGCAGTATTTT
abundance: -; d_gene: -; j_gene: TRBJ2-5; v_gene: TRBV4-2; CDR3aa: CASSQLTGARVETQYF; CDR3nt: TGTGCCAGCAGCCAACTAACGGGAGCAAGGGTAGAGACCCAGTACTTC
abundance: few; d_gene: -; j_gene: TRBJ1-2; v_gene: TRBV6-1; CDR3aa: CASTRDRNYGYTF; CDR3nt: TGTGCCAGTACGAGGGACCGAAACTATGGCTACACCTTC
abundance: -; d_gene: -; j_gene: TRBJ2-7; v_gene: TRBV29-1; CDR3aa: CSAQKGPYEQYF; CDR3nt: TGCAGCGCTCAGAAGGGACCGTACGAGCAGTACTTC
abundance: few; d_gene: -; j_gene: TRBJ2-4; v_gene: TRBV15; CDR3aa: CATSRDRGTWNIQYF; CDR3nt: TGTGCCACCAGCAGAGATCGAGGGACCTGGAACATTCAGTACTTC
abundance: many; d_gene: TRBD2; j_gene: TRBJ2-1; v_gene: TRBV7-9; CDR3aa: CASSTYGGGDYNEQFF; CDR3nt: TGTGCCAGCAGCACCTATGGCGGGGGGGATTACAATGAGCAGTTCTTC
abundance: many; d_gene: TRBD2; j_gene: TRBJ2-1; v_gene: TRBV5-5; CDR3aa: CASSGGLAIYEQFF; CDR3nt: TGTGCCAGCAGCGGGGGACTAGCGATCTATGAGCAGTTCTTC
abundance: few; d_gene: TRBD2; j_gene: TRBJ2-5; v_gene: TRBV7-8; CDR3aa: CASSLGSGGAGETQYF; CDR3nt: TGTGCCAGCAGCTTAGGGAGCGGGGGGGCCGGTGAGACCCAGTACTTC
abundance: many; d_gene: -; j_gene: TRBJ2-6; v_gene: TRBV29-1; CDR3aa: CSVPSGANVLTF; CDR3nt: TGCAGCGTTCCGTCTGGGGCCAACGTCCTGACTTTC
abundance: -; d_gene: -; j_gene: TRBJ1-5; v_gene: TRBV4-3; CDR3aa: CASSQEAGASQHF; CDR3nt: TGCGCCAGCAGCCAAGAAGCCGGGGCGTCCCAGCATTTT
abundance: many; d_gene: TRBD2; j_gene: TRBJ2-5; v_gene: TRBV18; CDR3aa: CASSPRLAEETQYF; CDR3nt: TGTGCCAGCTCACCGCGACTAGCGGAAGAGACCCAGTACTTC
abundance: -; d_gene: TRBD1; j_gene: TRBJ2-5; v_gene: TRBV10-2; CDR3aa: CASNRQGVETQYF; CDR3nt: TGCGCCAGCAATCGACAGGGGGTCGAGACCCAGTACTTC
abundance: -; d_gene: -; j_gene: TRBJ1-4; v_gene: TRBV7-9; CDR3aa: CASSSDDATNEKLFF; CDR3nt: TGTGCCAGCAGCTCTGATGATGCAACTAATGAAAAACTGTTTTTT
abundance: -; d_gene: -; j_gene: TRBJ2-3; v_gene: TRBV5-1; CDR3aa: CASSAPDDTDTQYF; CDR3nt: TGCGCCAGCAGCGCCCCGGACGACACAGATACGCAGTATTTT
abundance: -; d_gene: -; j_gene: TRBJ2-5; v_gene: TRBV25-1; CDR3aa: CASSEMGPGRLYQETQYF; CDR3nt: TGTGCCAGCAGTGAAATGGGACCGGGACGGCTGTACCAAGAGACCCAGTACTTC
abundance: -; d_gene: -; j_gene: TRBJ1-1; v_gene: TRBV10-3; CDR3aa: CAIRDSGMTEAFF; CDR3nt: TGTGCCATCAGGGACTCGGGGATGACTGAAGCTTTCTTT
abundance: many; d_gene: -; j_gene: TRBJ1-1; v_gene: TRBV7-9; CDR3aa: CASSLSRATEAFF; CDR3nt: TGTGCCAGCAGCCTTAGTCGGGCCACTGAAGCTTTCTTT
abundance: -; d_gene: -; j_gene: TRBJ2-1; v_gene: TRBV5-1; CDR3aa: CASSAGVFGFLPDEQFF; CDR3nt: TGCGCCAGCAGCGCAGGGGTCTTTGGCTTTCTACCCGATGAGCAGTTCTTC
abundance: many; d_gene: -; j_gene: TRBJ2-3; v_gene: TRBV5-1; CDR3aa: CASSWEDTQYF; CDR3nt: TGCGCCAGCAGCTGGGAGGATACGCAGTATTTT
abundance: -; d_gene: TRBD1; j_gene: TRBJ1-4; v_gene: TRBV4-3; CDR3aa: CASSQGGQGNEKLFF; CDR3nt: TGCGCCAGCAGCCAGGGCGGACAGGGGAACGAAAAACTGTTTTTT
abundance: -; d_gene: TRBD1; j_gene: TRBJ1-4; v_gene: TRBV5-1; CDR3aa: CASSWTGQREKLFF; CDR3nt: TGCGCCAGCAGCTGGACGGGACAGCGGGAAAAACTGTTTTTT
abundance: -; d_gene: TRBD2; j_gene: TRBJ2-7; v_gene: TRBV7-9; CDR3aa: CASSFFTSGSIYEQYF; CDR3nt: TGTGCCAGCAGCTTCTTTACTAGCGGGAGTATCTACGAGCAGTACTTC
abundance: few; d_gene: -; j_gene: TRBJ2-1; v_gene: TRBV19; CDR3aa: CASTPRRPYNEQFF; CDR3nt: TGTGCCAGTACCCCACGCAGGCCCTACAATGAGCAGTTCTTC
abundance: many; d_gene: TRBD1; j_gene: TRBJ2-7; v_gene: TRBV18; CDR3aa: CASSRGTGTYEQYF; CDR3nt: TGTGCCAGCTCACGGGGGACAGGGACCTACGAGCAGTACTTC
abundance: -; d_gene: -; j_gene: TRBJ2-1; v_gene: TRBV6-2/TRBV6-3; CDR3aa: CASSRRTSSYNEQFF; CDR3nt: TGTGCCAGCAGCCGACGGACGAGCTCCTACAATGAGCAGTTCTTC
abundance: many; d_gene: TRBD1; j_gene: TRBJ2-1; v_gene: TRBV6-5; CDR3aa: CASSYDRGLAGNEQFF; CDR3nt: TGTGCCAGCAGTTATGACAGGGGGCTTGCTGGCAATGAGCAGTTCTTC
abundance: -; d_gene: TRBD2; j_gene: TRBJ2-3; v_gene: TRBV24-1; CDR3aa: CATSDFGTSGKDTQYF; CDR3nt: TGTGCCACCAGTGATTTCGGGACTAGCGGGAAGGATACGCAGTATTTT
abundance: few; d_gene: -; j_gene: TRBJ1-2; v_gene: TRBV6-1; CDR3aa: CASRRSRDGFWRDGYTF; CDR3nt: TGTGCCAGCAGACGGTCACGGGACGGCTTTTGGAGAGATGGCTACACCTTC
abundance: -; d_gene: -; j_gene: TRBJ2-5; v_gene: TRBV14; CDR3aa: CASSQGGVLPHF; CDR3nt: TGTGCCAGCAGCCAAGGAGGGGTCCTCCCTCACTTC
abundance: few; d_gene: TRBD2; j_gene: TRBJ2-7; v_gene: TRBV4-2; CDR3aa: CASSQHTTSGGADEQYF; CDR3nt: TGTGCCAGCAGCCAACATACTACTAGCGGGGGGGCCGACGAGCAGTACTTC
abundance: many; d_gene: TRBD1; j_gene: TRBJ1-2; v_gene: TRBV7-9; CDR3aa: CASSLTTGNYGYTF; CDR3nt: TGTGCCAGCAGCTTAACGACAGGGAACTATGGCTACACCTTC
abundance: -; d_gene: -; j_gene: TRBJ1-1; v_gene: TRBV24-1; CDR3aa: CATSEAGPVARVFF; CDR3nt: TGTGCCACCAGTGAGGCCGGGCCGGTAGCGAGAGTTTTCTTT
abundance: -; d_gene: -; j_gene: TRBJ2-3; v_gene: TRBV28; CDR3aa: CASTTPTDTQYF; CDR3nt: TGTGCCAGCACTACCCCTACAGATACGCAGTATTTT
abundance: few; d_gene: -; j_gene: TRBJ1-5; v_gene: TRBV7-9; CDR3aa: CASSQEQGYVSQPQHF; CDR3nt: TGTGCCAGCAGCCAAGAACAGGGATACGTCAGTCAGCCCCAGCATTTT
abundance: few; d_gene: -; j_gene: TRBJ1-2; v_gene: TRBV3-1; CDR3aa: CASSQPKIRGGYGYTF; CDR3nt: TGTGCCAGCAGCCAACCCAAGATCAGGGGAGGCTATGGCTACACCTTC
abundance: few; d_gene: -; j_gene: TRBJ1-5; v_gene: TRBV5-5; CDR3aa: CASSLVQGSNQPQHF; CDR3nt: TGTGCCAGCAGCTTGGTGCAGGGGAGCAATCAGCCCCAGCATTTT
abundance: few; d_gene: TRBD1; j_gene: TRBJ2-1; v_gene: TRBV5-1; CDR3aa: CASSLVGTGVYEQFF; CDR3nt: TGCGCCAGCAGCTTGGTGGGGACAGGGGTCTATGAGCAGTTCTTC
abundance: few; d_gene: -; j_gene: TRBJ2-7; v_gene: TRBV20-1; CDR3aa: CSASGAMARYEQYF; CDR3nt: TGCAGTGCGTCTGGGGCCATGGCCAGGTACGAGCAGTACTTC
abundance: -; d_gene: -; j_gene: TRBJ2-3; v_gene: TRBV12-3/TRBV12-4; CDR3aa: CASSLIGATDTQYF; CDR3nt: TGTGCCAGCAGTTTAATTGGGGCAACAGATACGCAGTATTTT
abundance: many; d_gene: -; j_gene: TRBJ1-5; v_gene: TRBV7-9; CDR3aa: CASSRNNQPQHF; CDR3nt: TGTGCCAGCAGCAGAAACAATCAGCCCCAGCATTTT
abundance: -; d_gene: -; j_gene: TRBJ2-7; v_gene: TRBV15; CDR3aa: CATSRAAGPYEQYF; CDR3nt: TGTGCCACCAGCAGAGCGGCGGGACCCTACGAGCAGTACTTC
abundance: -; d_gene: -; j_gene: TRBJ2-7; v_gene: TRBV7-2; CDR3aa: CASSLEHGYEQYF; CDR3nt: TGTGCCAGCAGCTTAGAACATGGCTACGAGCAGTACTTC
abundance: few; d_gene: -; j_gene: TRBJ2-5; v_gene: TRBV24-1; CDR3aa: CATGAGGETQYF; CDR3nt: TGTGCCACAGGGGCCGGAGGGGAGACCCAGTACTTC